A single sample gave rise to the 32 T cell receptor beta chains below, sequenced in a study of radiation and T cells in renal cell carcinoma. As for time point: blood 4 weeks post-SBRT, at nephrectomy. Indicated treatment: 15 Gy SBRT to primary tumor, nephrectomy 4 weeks later. Clones were sequenced by immunoSEQ multiplex PCR, and TCRdb holds only the in-frame ones, with some missing. This repertoire shows about 170,000 clones, about 88% found once; its top ten account for roughly 12%. Source: blood, taken from a patient whose treatment included radiotherapy and nephrectomy. These TCRs come from a woman aged 50 to 60 with renal cell carcinoma.

Note on this clone: Germline and junction disagree at one end, which may indicate a read error. The CDR3 reads CASSFLDRPNEKLFF. The CDR3 coding sequence is TGTGCCAGCAGTTTTTTAGACAGGCCTAACGAAAAACTGTTTTTT. The chain uses TRBV6-5 and TRBJ1-4; TRBD1 is a possible D gene (6 bases). Germline V gene data show CDR1 as MNHEY and CDR2 as SVGAGI. The CDR3 is 15 residues long.

The CDR3 is CASSAGTGGWMETQYF. The CDR3 DNA is TGTGCCAGCAGCGCCGGGACAGGGGGCTGGATGGAGACCCAGTACTTC. The V call is TRBV9, the J call TRBJ2-5; 12 bases agree with TRBD1. Germline values: CDR1 SGDLS, CDR2 YYNGEE. The trim removed 3 bases at V and 5 bases at J, leaving 8 bases unmatched. The CDR3 is 16 amino acids.

This chain uses TRBV13 with TRBJ2-1; 13 positions match TRBD2. V shed 5 bases and J 3 bases; nucleotides not matched to a gene: 4. There are 16 residues in the CDR3. From germline, CDR1 is PRHDT and CDR2 FYEKMQ (reference sequence). CDR3 coding DNA: TGTGCCAGCAGCGCCCGACTAGCGGGGGGCTACAATGAGCAGTTCTTC. Residues: CASSARLAGGYNEQFF.

This clone has only a few counts. The V gene is TRBV7-9, the J gene TRBJ1-2, with 8 bases lining up with TRBD1. The CDR3 consists of 13 residues. The V and J ends lost 5 bases and 6 bases, in that order; junction bases with no gene match: 5. In germline, CDR1 is SEHNR, CDR2 FQNEAQ (reference sequence). CDR3: CASSPGQVDGYTF. In DNA form, the CDR3 reads TGTGCCAGCAGCCCGGGACAGGTGGATGGCTACACCTTC.

The chain combines TRBV9 with TRBJ1-3, with D perhaps TRBD1 (6 bases). CDR1 is SGDLS, CDR2 YYNGEE, per germline. This CDR3 region has 17 residues. With 3 bases removed from V and 3 bases from J, the gap between germline ends came to 19 bases. CDR3 sequence: CASSAQTPRGSGNTIYF. The CDR3 DNA follows: TGTGCCAGCAGCGCACAGACCCCCAGGGGTAGTGGAAACACCATATATTTT.

The chain joins TRBV6-1 to TRBJ1-5, with TRBD1 as a possible D gene (5 bases). Trimming removed 5 bases from V and 8 bases from J, with 13 bases in between. The V gene's germline CDR1 is MNHNS and CDR2 SASEGT. The CDR3 is made up of 13 amino acids. CDR3 DNA sequence: TGTGCCAGCAGTCGCAGGGTTGGGGAGCCCCAGCATTTT. Encoded protein: CASSRRVGEPQHF.

This clone was detected a few times. This sequence joins TRBV2 and TRBJ1-6; D is uncertain. This CDR3 spans 17 amino acids. Germline CDR1 is SNHLY and CDR2 is FYNNEI. Trimming stripped 4 bases from V and 0 bases from J, with 13 bases between. The CDR3 sequence: CASSARPRSSYNSPLHF. CDR3 bases: TGTGCCAGCAGTGCCAGGCCTCGGAGCTCCTATAATTCACCCCTCCACTTT.

This sequence joins TRBV5-5 and TRBJ1-2; 12 bases match TRBD1. J was trimmed by 2 bases and V by 5 bases; bases with no gene match: 10. CDR3 length: 17 residues. CDR1 is SGHKS and CDR2 is YYEKEE in the germline V gene (reference sequence). CDR3 amino acids: CASRTGTGGARNYGYTF. The CDR3 nucleotides are TGTGCCAGCAGAACCGGGACAGGGGGCGCTCGGAACTATGGCTACACCTTC.

The chain couples TRBV29-1 to TRBJ1-2, with D uncertain. Germline CDR1 and CDR2: SQVTM and ANQGSEA. V dropped 4 bases and J dropped 6 bases, with 9 bases sitting between them. The CDR3 is made up of 11 amino acids. CDR3 region: CSVAIADGYTF. The CDR3, as DNA: TGCAGCGTTGCAATAGCTGATGGCTACACCTTC.

The V and J genes are TRBV6-1 and TRBJ1-1; no firm D call. The V gene's germline CDR1 is MNHNS and CDR2 SASEGT. This CDR3 has 14 residues. Trimming shortened V by 1 base and J by 1 base, and 7 bases separated the two germline ends. The CDR3, as DNA: TGTGCCAGCAGTGAAGGGTGGGGGAACACTGAAGCTTTCTTT. Its protein product is CASSEGWGNTEAFF.

The chain recombines TRBV5-4 with TRBJ2-7; D is uncertain. The CDR3 is made up of 12 amino acids. CDR1 SGHNT and CDR2 YYREEE come from the germline V gene (reference sequence). Trimming removed 1 base from V and 5 bases from J, with 7 bases in between. CDR3 sequence: CASSLNTNEQYF. CDR3 sequence (DNA): TGTGCCAGCAGCTTGAATACGAACGAGCAGTACTTC.

The chain uses TRBV6-1 and TRBJ1-5; D remains unclear. CDR1 is MNHNS and CDR2 is SASEGT in the germline V gene. The CDR3 contains 13 residues. Trimming took 4 bases from V and 2 from J, leaving 6 bases between them. CDR3 DNA: TGTGCCAGCAGTGTAGAGGGCAATCAGCCCCAGCATTTT. It codes for CASSVEGNQPQHF.

J is TRBJ1-2 and V is TRBV29-1; D unclear. V gave up 4 bases and J gave up 4 bases, with 10 bases separating them. CDR1 is SQVTM, CDR2 ANQGSEA, per germline. CDR3 length equals 12 residues. The CDR3 loop reads CSVGDEGYGYTF. The CDR3 nucleotides are TGCAGCGTTGGTGACGAGGGCTATGGCTACACCTTC.

The chain uses TRBV19 and TRBJ1-2, with D possibly TRBD1 on 6 matching bases. V dropped 8 bases and J dropped 2 bases, with 18 bases sitting between them. The length of the CDR3 is 15 residues. CDR1 is LNHDA, CDR2 SQIVND, per germline (reference sequence). The CDR3 sequence: CASLQGASGNYGYTF. For the CDR3, the DNA is TGTGCCAGTCTACAGGGTGCCTCAGGGAACTATGGCTACACCTTC.

The J gene is TRBJ1-1, the V gene TRBV9, with D perhaps TRBD1 (5 bases). This CDR3 spans 14 amino acids. The germline V and J ends were trimmed by 0 bases and 3 bases, with 9 bases remaining between them. Germline-derived CDR1 and CDR2 are SGDLS and YYNGEE. CDR3 in DNA: TGTGCCAGCAGCGTAGGTGGGGCGGACACTGAAGCTTTCTTT. It is translated as CASSVGGADTEAFF.

The chain combines TRBV5-8 with TRBJ1-6; tentatively, D is TRBD1 (5 bases). This CDR3 is built from 13 residues. V was trimmed by 0 bases and J by 9 bases, leaving 7 bases between them. Looked up from germline, CDR1 is SGHTS and CDR2 is YDEGEE. CDR3 DNA sequence: TGTGCCAGCAGCTTGGGGGGGGTTTCACCCCTCCACTTT. Translation gives CASSLGGVSPLHF.

V gene TRBV4-3 combines with J gene TRBJ2-1, with TRBD2 matching over 11 bases. The ends lost 4 bases at V and 3 bases at J; junction bases unmatched: 5. The germline gives CDR1 LGHNA, CDR2 YSLEER. There are 16 residues in the CDR3. The chain's CDR3 is CASSRLLAGDYNEQFF. The CDR3 DNA sequence: TGCGCCAGCAGCCGCCTACTAGCGGGGGACTACAATGAGCAGTTCTTC.

V gene TRBV30 combines with J gene TRBJ1-4, with 8 bases identical to TRBD1. The trim removed 5 bases at V and 4 bases at J, leaving 6 bases unmatched. This CDR3 region has 14 residues. CDR1 is GTSNPN and CDR2 is SVGIG in the germline V gene (reference sequence). The CDR3 nucleotides are TGTGCCTGGGCACAGGGGGAAAATAATGAAAAACTGTTTTTT. This codes for CAWAQGENNEKLFF.

J is TRBJ1-1 and V is TRBV6-5; 12 nucleotides match TRBD1. J was trimmed by 6 bases and V by 2 bases; bases with no gene match: 7. This CDR3 region has 16 residues. Germline-derived CDR1 and CDR2 are MNHEY and SVGAGI. The CDR3, as DNA: TGTGCCAGCAGTTACGACGGGACAGGGGGCAATGCTGAAGCTTTCTTT. Translating gives CASSYDGTGGNAEAFF.

This clone occurred once. This chain connects TRBV11-2 to TRBJ1-4, with D tentatively TRBD1 (5 bases). CDR1 is SGHAT, CDR2 FQNNGV, per germline. The CDR3 contains 15 residues. V lost 5 bases and J 0 bases, leaving 10 bases between the germline ends. As DNA, the CDR3 is TGTGCCAGCAGCCCTCGACAGACAACTAATGAAAAACTGTTTTTT. Translated, it gives CASSPRQTTNEKLFF.

The V call is TRBV29-1, the J call TRBJ2-3, with D hard to call. The V end was cut by 4 bases, the J end by 0 bases, with 11 bases between. This CDR3 comprises 14 residues. Germline CDR1 SQVTM, CDR2 ANQGSEA. For the CDR3, the DNA is TGCAGCGTTGCTGGGTTGACTAGCACAGATACGCAGTATTTT. It translates to CSVAGLTSTDTQYF.

J is TRBJ1-1 and V is TRBV25-1; D may be TRBD1 (6 bases). This CDR3 has 15 residues. CDR1 is MGHDK, CDR2 SYGVNS, per germline. Trimming pared 1 base from V and 11 bases from J, leaving 20 bases between. As DNA, the CDR3 is TGTGCCAGCAGTGAATTGGCAGGGGATGAAGTAGGCGCTTTCTTT. Protein sequence: CASSELAGDEVGAFF.

The V and J genes are TRBV4-1 and TRBJ1-4; tentatively, D is TRBD1 (6 bases). V shed 0 bases and J shed 1 base, with 12 bases lying between them. The CDR3 loop spans 17 amino acids. In germline, CDR1 is MGHRA, CDR2 YSYEKL. The CDR3 sequence is CASSQDGAQGTNEKLFF. The CDR3 DNA follows: TGCGCCAGCAGCCAAGACGGGGCACAGGGAACTAATGAAAAACTGTTTTTT.

V is TRBV9 and J is TRBJ2-5; TRBD1 aligns across 9 bases. Germline V gene sequence: CDR1 SGDLS, CDR2 YYNGEE. The CDR3 runs to 15 residues. Trimming at V came to 4 bases and at J to 5 bases, leaving 9 bases not matched to a gene. This CDR3 is CASSPGTGPEETQYF. Written as DNA, the CDR3 is TGTGCCAGCAGCCCAGGGACAGGGCCGGAGGAGACCCAGTACTTC.

The chain couples TRBV7-6 to TRBJ2-3; TRBD2 matches at 8 bases. Trimming at V came to 1 base and at J to 2 bases, leaving 5 bases not matched to a gene. This CDR3 comprises 16 residues. Germline V gene sequence: CDR1 SGHVS, CDR2 FNYEAQ. The DNA for the CDR3 is TGTGCCAGCAGCTTAGGGGTAGCGGGGCTCACAGATACGCAGTATTTT. It is translated as CASSLGVAGLTDTQYF.

The V call is TRBV5-8, the J call TRBJ2-2, with 11 bases identical to TRBD1. The CDR3 has 16 amino acids. Germline-derived CDR1 and CDR2 are SGHTS and YDEGEE. V lost 4 bases to trimming and J lost 4 bases; unmatched junction nucleotides: 6. The CDR3 sequence: CASSTRTGGPTGELFF. Written as DNA, the CDR3 is TGTGCCAGCAGCACCAGGACAGGGGGCCCCACCGGGGAGCTGTTTTTT.

This chain joins TRBV10-1 and TRBJ2-5; D may be TRBD2 (6 bases). The V gene's germline CDR1 is WNHNN and CDR2 SYGVQD (reference sequence). The CDR3 contains 14 residues. The ends were cut back, 3 bases at V and 1 base at J, with 9 bases in the middle. CDR3 loop: CASSDGTLQETQYF. The CDR3 DNA is TGCGCCAGCAGTGACGGGACTCTCCAAGAGACCCAGTACTTC.

V usage is TRBV5-6 and J usage is TRBJ1-1; D uncertain. With 0 bases removed from V and 0 bases from J, the gap between germline ends came to 12 bases. CDR1 is SGHDT and CDR2 is YYEEEE in the germline V gene. There are 16 residues in the CDR3. The CDR3: CASSLEGKEVNTEAFF. The CDR3 DNA reads as TGTGCCAGCAGCTTGGAGGGCAAGGAGGTGAACACTGAAGCTTTCTTT.

The chain carries TRBV7-9 and TRBJ2-2, with a possible D match to TRBD2 (5 bases). The V and J ends lost 1 base and 6 bases respectively, with 9 bases between them. CDR3 length: 14 amino acids. CDR1 and CDR2 from the germline V gene are SEHNR and FQNEAQ (reference sequence). For the CDR3, the DNA is TGTGCCAGCAGCTTAGAAGACGGGGCCGGGGAGCTGTTTTTT. Translating gives CASSLEDGAGELFF.

J is TRBJ1-5 and V is TRBV7-9, with D possibly matching TRBD1 (5 bases). This CDR3 region has 13 residues. Trimming removed 5 bases at V and 8 bases at J, with 13 bases between. Germline CDR1 SEHNR, CDR2 FQNEAQ (reference sequence). The CDR3 protein is CASSRDGGEPQHF. CDR3 sequence (DNA): TGTGCCAGCAGCCGGGACGGTGGTGAGCCCCAGCATTTT.

Concerning this clone: This sample includes further DNA sequences coding for the same CDR3. V usage is TRBV11-2 and J usage is TRBJ1-1; D gene ambiguous. The CDR3 extends over 13 amino acids. Per germline, CDR1 SGHAT and CDR2 FQNNGV. Deletions cut 3 bases from V and 1 base from J, with 6 bases between. CDR3: CASSFSENTEAFF. The CDR3 DNA reads TGTGCCAGCAGCTTTTCGGAGAACACTGAAGCTTTCTTT.

The rearrangement links TRBV15 to TRBJ2-3, with 7 nucleotides matching TRBD1. V gave up 2 bases and J gave up 5 bases; unmatched junction bases: 16. CDR3 length equals 18 residues. The germline gives CDR1 LNHNV, CDR2 YYDKDF (reference sequence). CDR3 DNA sequence: TGTGCCACCAGCAGACTTAATCCGGGACAGAGAGGTGGAGATACGCAGTATTTT. This gives the protein CATSRLNPGQRGGDTQYF.